The sequence of this TCR beta chain was determined in a study of T-cell memory formation after mild COVID-19. This clonotype was counted between two and nine times. Its cognate antigen is unknown. Germline CDR1 SGHRS, CDR2 YFSETQ. CDR3 length: 14 residues. With V trimmed by 5 bases and J by 5 bases, 7 bases remained unmatched. MiXCR was run by TCRdb on the 5' RACE reads, yielding one entry per CDR3 protein. The sample includes about 340,000 distinct CDR3 sequences, approximately 14% of them seen just once. Study-level points and caveats: In second-wave clones peaking day 37, SARS-CoV-2 specificity remained unconfirmed. Pre-infection memory harbored some responding clones, suggesting cross-reactive memory joined.

The V and J genes are TRBV5-1 and TRBJ2-5, with TRBD2 identical over 9 bases. The receptor comes from a man aged 18 to 30 who had mild COVID-19 (a few samples of this study predate the infection). Cell type and time point are not known. Sequencing used PBMCs or a T cell subset sorted from them (not recorded which). CDR3 region: CASSNPSGEETQYF. The CDR3 DNA sequence: TGCGCCAGCAGTAACCCTAGCGGGGAGGAGACCCAGTACTTC.